This T cell receptor beta chain came from a study of blood T cell repertoires in COVID-19. This clone was picked up many times. Cohort allocation depended upon clinical history that participants reported. This CDR3 comprises 16 residues. Germline CDR1 KGHSH, CDR2 LQKENI. J lost 5 bases, V lost 0 bases, and 6 bases had no gene match. Generated by immunoSEQ multiplex PCR, the TCRdb table keeps only in-frame clones and is missing some. The data hold about 250,000 clones, with approximately 83% observed a single time. The specimen was PBMCs or T cells enriched from blood (not recorded which). This receptor was taken from a woman in her 30s who had recovered from COVID-19. This chain uses TRBV18 with TRBJ2-5, with 10 bases that match TRBD1. This CDR3 reads CASSPPRRTGGETQYF. The CDR3, as DNA: TGTGCCAGCTCACCACCGAGGCGGACAGGGGGGGAGACCCAGTACTTC.